This T cell receptor beta chain is drawn from a study of Ad26.COV2.S vaccination and SARS-CoV-2 variants. The CDR3 spans 14 residues. Germline V gives CDR1 LGHDT, CDR2 YNNKEL (reference sequence). V dropped 2 bases and J dropped 0 bases, with 7 bases sitting between them. Details on this clone: Its cognate antigen is unknown.

Study observations and caveats: Responses of T cells in total may have been underestimated by the TCR breadth and depth analyses.

Data came from immunoSEQ multiplex PCR; TCRdb stores just in-frame clones and leaves some out. The sample carries hundreds of thousands of clones, more than 80% recorded once. Treatment denoted: around 19 received Ad26.COV2.S at low or high dose, single or two shots; 5 received placebo; per-sample allocation not given. After the first vaccine or placebo injection, samples were drawn on day 63. This chain connects TRBV3-1 (or the pseudogene TRBV3-2) to TRBJ1-1; D is unclear. The receptor was isolated from a person aged 18-60 years who received the Ad26.COV2.S COVID-19 vaccine or a placebo. This material consisted of peripheral blood, taken in a trial of Ad26.COV2.S vaccine versus placebo. CDR3 region: CASSQWGLNTEAFF. CDR3 sequence (DNA): TGTGCCAGCAGCCAATGGGGTTTGAACACTGAAGCTTTCTTT.